The clone carrying this T cell receptor (beta chain) was seen ten or more times. Its antigen is as yet unknown. The sample comes from a study of neurological immune-mediated disorders. Whole-study results and caveats: No CDR3 amino acid sequences recurred among expanded clones across subjects, suggesting private repertoires in all groups. Multiple sclerosis, the disease with the least TCR clonal expansion, fell below healthy controls, whereas HTLV-1-associated myelopathy showed the most.

The making of cDNA relied on 5'RACE with 10-nucleotide random UMIs. MiXCR, applied by TCRdb to the 5' RACE reads, yields one record per CDR3 protein. The table lists 80,000 or so distinct CDR3 sequences, under 10% of them singletons. Unsorted libraries were generated from 2 million PBMCs. These cells had been stored in RNAlater at -80 C. V trimming: 5 bases; J trimming: 7 bases; junction bases outside the gene matches: 8. Germline CDR1 MNHNS, CDR2 SASEGT. CDR3 length equals 15 residues. The chain has TRBV6-1 and TRBJ1-4; 9 positions match TRBD1. The clonotype originates from a man in his forties or fifties in good health. The sequencing input was PBMCs. The CDR3 DNA sequence: TGTGCCAGCAGTCTCAGGACAGGGGCGAGTGAAAAACTGTTTTTT. Translation: CASSLRTGASEKLFF.